The clone carrying this TCR beta chain has more than one count but fewer than ten. Antigen specificity is unknown. These data originate in a study of response to subunit inactivated influenza vaccine. Study-level findings and limits: There was a suggestion from the authors that each seasonal influenza vaccination recruits few new T cells.

TCRdb re-analysed the RT-PCR reads in MiXCR, keeping a single row per CDR3 protein. The table shows roughly 500,000 distinct CDR3 sequences, with less than 30% occurring only once. The CDR3 runs 11 residues. V gave up 7 bases and J gave up 9 bases, with 10 bases separating them. Germline V lookup: CDR1 KGHDR, CDR2 SFDVKD. The sequence was collected from a man aged 45 to 65 who received an inactivated influenza vaccine. The source was CD4+ T cells sorted from PBMCs, collected around 5 days after vaccination. The rearrangement uses TRBV24-1 and TRBJ2-3; D gene ambiguous. CDR3 amino acids: CATRSLDTQYF. The CDR3 bases are TGTGCCACCAGGAGTTTGGACACGCAGTATTTT.